This T cell receptor (beta chain) stems from a study of T cells after yellow fever vaccination (dated by TCRdb to between 2018 and 2020). For the study in its entirety: Libraries from fractions with low cell numbers were prepared with the SMART-Seq v4 Ultra Low Input RNA kit. To follow T-cell clones before and after both primary and booster YFV17D yellow fever vaccination, bulk TCR alpha and beta repertoires underwent longitudinal sequencing. Blood was collected at multiple timepoints before and after primary and secondary immunization, and bulk PBMC replicates and cell subsets were isolated. Two healthy male donors made up the cohort, one aged 18 to 30 years and the other aged 30 to 40 years.

TCR cDNA was synthesized by 5'RACE template switching, through which a universal primer site and unique molecular identifiers were introduced. Priming of cDNA synthesis was performed from both the TCR alpha and TCR beta constant segments. Two PCR steps were used to amplify libraries, with sample barcodes and sequencing adapters being added in the second step. Sequencing of libraries was done on Illumina HiSeq 2500 (2x100 bp) or NovaSeq (2x150 bp). The original methods were these. MIGEC was used to demultiplex reads and collapse the reads into UMI consensus sequences, and MiXCR was used for V(D)J alignment. Vaccine-responding clonotypes were defined with edgeR using replicate PBMC samples, requiring FDR below 0.01 and a log2 fold change above 5 up to day 15. CD4 or CD8 identity was assigned to each bulk clonotype according to whether the clonotype was present at higher abundance in the sequenced CD4 repertoire or the sequenced CD8 repertoire. TCRdb handled the public reads itself, with Q25 trimming in fastp and clone calling in MiXCR, and kept productive beta chains. Rows with a matching CDR3 protein are joined into one entry that keeps the most common DNA and genes. In this record, the V and J calls reflect TCRdb's handling and not the investigators' own analysis. The sample contains 400,000 or so distinct CDR3 sequences, roughly 6.2% of them found a single time. The ten largest clones capture approximately 15% of the sample.

On the study overall, not on this receptor specifically: Compared with the primary T-cell response, the secondary T-cell response was faster but weaker, reaching its peak on day 5 rather than on day 15. Most clones expanded after primary vaccination (around 97% of CD4 and around nine tenths of CD8) were re-detected after the booster, suggesting that broad memory maintenance occurred. A small share of clonotypes occurred in both CD4 and CD8 compartments, likely arising from convergent recombination. Only a couple of donors were included in the study, so the extent to which the findings can be generalized is limited. Computational filtering was required because FACS-sorted repertoires could contain abundant contaminating clonotypes from the bulk population.

Read against the paper, the sample's treatment or condition label means: live attenuated yellow fever vaccine strain. At each blood-draw timepoint, two biological replicates of bulk PBMCs were collected. PBMCs were isolated from peripheral blood using a standard Ficoll-Paque protocol. TriZol was used to extract RNA from bulk PBMCs, CD4 and CD8 fractions, and dextramer-positive and dextramer-negative fractions. This clonotype was counted a few times. Its antigen is unknown. Qualities for individual bases were not recorded, and no much larger clone is one base off. The source was PBMCs, collected 5 days after the yellow fever booster vaccination. The TCR comes from a man between 25 and 39 years old who received the YFV17D yellow fever vaccine.

This receptor has the CDR3 CASSPLAGDGTQYF. In nucleotides, the sequence is TGTGCCAGCTCACCCCTAGCGGGAGATGGTACCCAGTACTTC. The rearranged segments are TRBV18 and TRBJ2-5; 10 central bases correspond to TRBD2. Taken from the germline V gene, the CDR1 and CDR2 loops are KGHSH and LQKENI. Trimming leaves V shorter by 3 bases and J shorter by 8 bases, with the junction holding 6 bases beyond the gene matches. The CDR3 contains 14 residues, cysteine and phenylalanine counted. The only DNA kept is the CDR3, 42 bases in frame from the first base.